Described below is a single T cell receptor beta chain sequence and its context. Authors' analysis steps: Amplification of reference gene primers was used by the study to estimate nucleated cell counts. Only in-frame clones appear in the TCRdb table, and some are missing; sequencing was by immunoSEQ multiplex PCR. That table supplies the V and J calls and clone size; D and trimming were determined from the DNA. This sample has approximately 250,000 clones, with 65% to 85% found just once. The data originate from a study of blood T cell repertoires in COVID-19. Study information: COVID-19 samples from acute and convalescent phases originated in the United States, Italy and Spain. The cDNA or gDNA used as material had been derived from T cells, B-cell-depleted T cells, or PBMCs.

CDR1 and CDR2 (germline): SEHNR, FQNEAQ (reference sequence). This CDR3 comprises 12 residues. Sequenced material: peripheral blood. This receptor was obtained from a human donor in a cohort sampled during active COVID-19. The V gene is TRBV7-9, the J gene TRBJ2-1; D not certain. CDR3 nucleotide sequence: TGTGCAGAAACTAAAAACTACAATGAGCAGTTCTTC. Residues: CAETKNYNEQFF.